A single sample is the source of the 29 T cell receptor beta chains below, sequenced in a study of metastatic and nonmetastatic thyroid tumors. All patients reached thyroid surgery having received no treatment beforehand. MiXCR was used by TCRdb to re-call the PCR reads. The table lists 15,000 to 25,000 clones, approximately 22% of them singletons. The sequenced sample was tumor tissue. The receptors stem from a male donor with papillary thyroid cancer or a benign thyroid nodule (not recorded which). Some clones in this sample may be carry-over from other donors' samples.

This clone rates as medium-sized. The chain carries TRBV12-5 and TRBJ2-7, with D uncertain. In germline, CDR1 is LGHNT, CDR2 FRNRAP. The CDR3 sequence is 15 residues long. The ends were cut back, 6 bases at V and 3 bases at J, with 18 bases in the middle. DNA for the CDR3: TGTGCTAGTGGAAGCCCCAGCGCTGGTTACTACGAGCAGTACTTC. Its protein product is CASGSPSAGYYEQYF.

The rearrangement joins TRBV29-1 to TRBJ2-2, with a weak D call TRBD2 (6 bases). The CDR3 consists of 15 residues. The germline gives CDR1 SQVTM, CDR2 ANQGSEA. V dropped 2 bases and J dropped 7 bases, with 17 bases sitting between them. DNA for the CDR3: TGCAGCGTTGAATTAGCGGTATGGTCGGTCGGGGAGCTGTTTTTT. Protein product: CSVELAVWSVGELFF.

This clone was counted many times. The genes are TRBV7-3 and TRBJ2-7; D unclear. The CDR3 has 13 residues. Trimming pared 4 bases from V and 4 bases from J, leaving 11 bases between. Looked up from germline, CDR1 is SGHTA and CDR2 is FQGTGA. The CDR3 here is CASSSLPGYEQYF. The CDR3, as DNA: TGTGCCAGCAGCTCGTTGCCTGGATACGAGCAGTACTTC.

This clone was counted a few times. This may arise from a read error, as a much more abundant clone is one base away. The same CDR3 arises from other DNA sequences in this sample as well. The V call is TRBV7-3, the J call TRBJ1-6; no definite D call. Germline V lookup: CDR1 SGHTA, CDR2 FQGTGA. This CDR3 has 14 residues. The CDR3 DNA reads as TGTGCCAGCAGCAGGGAAAGTTATAATTCACCCCTCCACTTC. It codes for CASSRESYNSPLHF.

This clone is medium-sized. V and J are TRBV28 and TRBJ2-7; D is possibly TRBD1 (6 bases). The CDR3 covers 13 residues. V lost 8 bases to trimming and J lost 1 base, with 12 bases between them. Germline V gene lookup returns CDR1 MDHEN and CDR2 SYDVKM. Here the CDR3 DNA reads TGTGCCAGCTGGAACAGGGATTCCTACGAGCAGTACTTC. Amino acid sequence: CASWNRDSYEQYF. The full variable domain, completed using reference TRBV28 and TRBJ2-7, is DVKVTQSSRYLVKRTGEKVFLECVQDMDHENMFWYRQDPGLGLRLIYFSYDVKMKEKGDIPEGYSVSREKKERFSLILESASTNQTSMYLCASWNRDSYEQYFGPGTRLTVT.

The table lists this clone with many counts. CDR3 sequence reads: CASSRTGTNTEAFF. CDR3 coding DNA: TGTGCCAGCAGCCGGACAGGGACCAACACTGAAGCTTTCTTT. The V call is TRBV5-6, the J call TRBJ1-1; 8 bases map to TRBD1. Germline V CDR1 and CDR2: SGHDT, YYEEEE. The CDR3 has 14 amino acids. V shed 4 bases and J 2 bases; nucleotides not matched to a gene: 4.

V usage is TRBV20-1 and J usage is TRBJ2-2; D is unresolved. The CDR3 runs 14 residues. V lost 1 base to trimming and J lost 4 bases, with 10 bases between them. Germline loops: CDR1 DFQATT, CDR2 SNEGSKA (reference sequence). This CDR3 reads CSARVRRSTGELFF. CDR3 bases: TGCAGTGCTAGAGTACGGCGTAGCACCGGGGAGCTGTTTTTT.

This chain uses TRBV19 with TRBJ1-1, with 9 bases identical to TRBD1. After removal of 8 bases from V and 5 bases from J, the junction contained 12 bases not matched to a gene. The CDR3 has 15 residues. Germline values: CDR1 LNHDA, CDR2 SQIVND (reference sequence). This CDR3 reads CASWGQPGQGTEAFF. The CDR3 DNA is TGTGCCAGTTGGGGACAGCCGGGACAGGGAACTGAAGCTTTCTTT.

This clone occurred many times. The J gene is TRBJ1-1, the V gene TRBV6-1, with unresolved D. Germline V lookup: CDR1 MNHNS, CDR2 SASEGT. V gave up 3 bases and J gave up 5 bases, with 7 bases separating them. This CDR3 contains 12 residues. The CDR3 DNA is TGTGCCAGCAGTGAGGCTAGGACTGAAGCTTTCTTT. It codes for CASSEARTEAFF.

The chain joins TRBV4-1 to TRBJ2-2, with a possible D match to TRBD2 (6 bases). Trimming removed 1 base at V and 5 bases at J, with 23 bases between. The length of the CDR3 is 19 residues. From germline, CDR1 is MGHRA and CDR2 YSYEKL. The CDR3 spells CASSQVKKTPGDKTGELFF. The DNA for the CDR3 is TGCGCCAGCAGCCAAGTAAAGAAGACGCCGGGAGACAAAACCGGGGAGCTGTTTTTT.

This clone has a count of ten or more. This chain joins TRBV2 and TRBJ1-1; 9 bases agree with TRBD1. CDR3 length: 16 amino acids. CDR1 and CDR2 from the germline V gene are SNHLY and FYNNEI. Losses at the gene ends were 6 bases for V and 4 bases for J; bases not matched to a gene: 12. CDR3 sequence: CASSVTGGRLGTEAFF. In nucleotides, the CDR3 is TGTGCCAGCAGCGTTACAGGGGGCCGGTTGGGCACTGAAGCTTTCTTT.

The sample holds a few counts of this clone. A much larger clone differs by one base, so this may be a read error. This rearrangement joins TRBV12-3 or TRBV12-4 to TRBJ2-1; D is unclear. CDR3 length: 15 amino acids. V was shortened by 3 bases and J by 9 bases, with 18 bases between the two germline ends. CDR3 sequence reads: CASSFYLRRHSEQFF. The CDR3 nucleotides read TGTGCCAGCAGTTTTTACCTGAGAAGGCACAGTGAGCAGTTCTTC.

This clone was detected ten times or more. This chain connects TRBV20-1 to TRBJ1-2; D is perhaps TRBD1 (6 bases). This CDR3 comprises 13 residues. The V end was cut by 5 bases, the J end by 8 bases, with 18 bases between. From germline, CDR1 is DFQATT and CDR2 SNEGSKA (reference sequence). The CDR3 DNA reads TGCAGTGCTGGGGGCAGGGCGGATGGGGGCTACACCTTC. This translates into CSAGGRADGGYTF.

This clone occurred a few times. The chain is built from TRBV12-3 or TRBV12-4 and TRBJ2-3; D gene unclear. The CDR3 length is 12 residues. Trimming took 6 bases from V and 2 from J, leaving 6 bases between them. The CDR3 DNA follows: TGTGCCAGCAGCCTATACACAGATACGCAGTATTTT. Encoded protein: CASSLYTDTQYF.

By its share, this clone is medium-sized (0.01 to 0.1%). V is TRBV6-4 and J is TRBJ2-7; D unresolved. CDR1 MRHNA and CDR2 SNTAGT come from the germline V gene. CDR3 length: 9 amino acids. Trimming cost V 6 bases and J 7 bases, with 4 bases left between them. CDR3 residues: CASRTEQYF. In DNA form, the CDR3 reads TGTGCCAGCAGGACGGAGCAGTACTTC.

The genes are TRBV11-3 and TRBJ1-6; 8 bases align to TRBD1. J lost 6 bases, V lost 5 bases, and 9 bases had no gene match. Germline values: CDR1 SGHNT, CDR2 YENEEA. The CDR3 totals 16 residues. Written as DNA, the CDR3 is TGTGCCAGCAGCCGTATGACAGGGGCTTCTAATTCACCCCTCCACTTT. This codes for CASSRMTGASNSPLHF.

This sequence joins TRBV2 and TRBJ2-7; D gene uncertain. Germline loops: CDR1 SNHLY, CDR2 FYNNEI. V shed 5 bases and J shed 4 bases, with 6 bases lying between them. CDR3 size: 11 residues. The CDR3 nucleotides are TGTGCCAGCAGTCCCCGATACGAGCAGTACTTC. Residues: CASSPRYEQYF.

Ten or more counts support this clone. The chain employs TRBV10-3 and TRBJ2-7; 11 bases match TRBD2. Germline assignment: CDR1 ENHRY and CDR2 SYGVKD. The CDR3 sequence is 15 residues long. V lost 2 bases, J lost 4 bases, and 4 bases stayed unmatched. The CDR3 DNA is TGTGCCATCAGTGAGACTAGCGGGAGAAGGTACGAGCAGTACTTC. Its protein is CAISETSGRRYEQYF.

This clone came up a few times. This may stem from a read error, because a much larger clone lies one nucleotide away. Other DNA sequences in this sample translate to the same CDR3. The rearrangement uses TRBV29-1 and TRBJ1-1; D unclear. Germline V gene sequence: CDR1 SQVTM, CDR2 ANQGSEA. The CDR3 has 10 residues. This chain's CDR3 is CSVDGTEAFF. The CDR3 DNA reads TGCAGCGTTGATGGCACTGAGGCTTTCTTT.

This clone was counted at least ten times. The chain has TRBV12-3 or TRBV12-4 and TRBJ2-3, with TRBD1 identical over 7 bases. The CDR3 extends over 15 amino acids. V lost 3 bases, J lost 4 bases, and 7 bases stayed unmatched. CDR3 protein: CASSLNRGPADTQYF. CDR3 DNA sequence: TGTGCCAGCAGTTTGAATAGGGGGCCTGCAGATACGCAGTATTTT.

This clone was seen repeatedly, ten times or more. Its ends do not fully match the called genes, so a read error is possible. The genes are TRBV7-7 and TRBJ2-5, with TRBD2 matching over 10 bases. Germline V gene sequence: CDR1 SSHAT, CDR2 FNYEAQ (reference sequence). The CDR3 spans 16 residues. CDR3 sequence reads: CASSRTQAGGGETQYF. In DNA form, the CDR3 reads TGTGCTAGCAGCCGCACGCAAGCGGGAGGGGGAGAGACCCAGTACTTC.

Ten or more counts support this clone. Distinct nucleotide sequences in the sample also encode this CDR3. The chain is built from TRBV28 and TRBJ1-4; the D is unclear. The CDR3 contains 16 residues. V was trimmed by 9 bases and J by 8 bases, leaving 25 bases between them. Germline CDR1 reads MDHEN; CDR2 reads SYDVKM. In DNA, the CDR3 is TGTGCCAGTAGGCCCCCCCTAAAGGGAATGTTCGAAAAACTGTTTTTT. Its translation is CASRPPLKGMFEKLFF.

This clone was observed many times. CDR3 sequence (DNA): TGTGCCAGCCTCTTCTTGGGGACAGGGGGCGATGATCAGCCCCAGCATTTT. Protein product: CASLFLGTGGDDQPQHF. V and J are TRBV28 and TRBJ1-5; 12 positions agree with TRBD1. The germline V gene has CDR1 MDHEN and CDR2 SYDVKM. The V gene end was trimmed by 8 bases and the J gene end by 5 bases; junction bases not matched to a gene: 13. The CDR3 loop spans 17 amino acids.

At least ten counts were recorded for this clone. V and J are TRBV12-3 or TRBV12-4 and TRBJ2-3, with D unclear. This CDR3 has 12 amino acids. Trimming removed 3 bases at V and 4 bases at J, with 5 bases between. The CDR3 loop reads CASSFSADTQYF. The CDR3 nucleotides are TGTGCCAGCAGTTTTTCGGCAGATACGCAGTATTTT.

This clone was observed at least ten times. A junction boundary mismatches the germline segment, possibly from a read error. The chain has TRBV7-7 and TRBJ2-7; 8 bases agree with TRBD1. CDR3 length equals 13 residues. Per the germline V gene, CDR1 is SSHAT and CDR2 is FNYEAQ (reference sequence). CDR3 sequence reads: CASSSDRDHEQYF. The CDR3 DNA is TGTGCTAGCAGCTCGGACAGGGACCACGAGCAGTACTTC.

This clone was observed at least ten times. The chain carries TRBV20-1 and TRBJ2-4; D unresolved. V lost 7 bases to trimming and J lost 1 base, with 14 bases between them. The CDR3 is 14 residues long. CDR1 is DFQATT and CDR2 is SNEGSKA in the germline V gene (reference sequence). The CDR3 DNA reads TGCAGTGTCACAGAAAAGGACGCCAAAAACATTCAGTACTTC. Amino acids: CSVTEKDAKNIQYF.

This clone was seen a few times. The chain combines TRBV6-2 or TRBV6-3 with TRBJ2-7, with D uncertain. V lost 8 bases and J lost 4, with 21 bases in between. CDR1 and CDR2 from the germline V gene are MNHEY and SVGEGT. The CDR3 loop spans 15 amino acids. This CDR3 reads CASESFGVSGYEQYF. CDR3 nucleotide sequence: TGTGCCAGCGAATCGTTTGGCGTGAGTGGGTACGAGCAGTACTTC.

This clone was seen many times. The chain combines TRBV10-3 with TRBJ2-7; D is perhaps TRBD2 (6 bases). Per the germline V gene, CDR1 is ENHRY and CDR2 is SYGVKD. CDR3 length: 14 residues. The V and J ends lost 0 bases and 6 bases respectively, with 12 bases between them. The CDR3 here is CAISESGRGLEQYF. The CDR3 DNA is TGTGCCATCAGTGAGTCGGGGCGGGGCCTCGAGCAGTACTTC.

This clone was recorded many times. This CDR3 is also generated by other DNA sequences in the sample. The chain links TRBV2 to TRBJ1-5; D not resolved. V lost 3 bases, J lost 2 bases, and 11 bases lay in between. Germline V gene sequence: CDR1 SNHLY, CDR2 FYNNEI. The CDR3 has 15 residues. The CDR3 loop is CASSDASRGNQPQHF. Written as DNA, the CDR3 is TGTGCCAGCAGTGACGCGTCCCGGGGCAATCAGCCCCAGCATTTT.